This T cell receptor beta chain stems from a study of graft-versus-host responses after intestinal transplantation. Generated by immunoSEQ multiplex PCR, the TCRdb table keeps only in-frame clones and is missing some. Here the sample spans some 86,000 clones, about nine tenths being singletons. Concerning this clone: The target antigen is unknown.

Study-wide findings and caveats: Early after transplant, HvG declines were associated with peak levels of circulating GvH clones. High graft-versus-host to host-versus-graft clonal ratios were seen in allografts of patients with graft-donor T cell macrochimerism. Some GvH clones were seen earlier in gut or blood, suggesting intestinal origin.

Germline CDR1 and CDR2: SEHNR and FQNEAQ (reference sequence). The CDR3 loop spans 16 amino acids. Trimming cost V 4 bases and J 5 bases, with 19 bases left between them. The sequence came from a human donor who received an intestinal transplant. This specimen consisted of unstimulated CD8+ T cells sorted from spleen or lymph node cells, obtained before intestinal transplant. The chain is built from TRBV7-9 and TRBJ2-3, with D tentatively TRBD2 (5 bases). The CDR3 here is CASSSPLGEAGDTQYF. The CDR3 nucleotides read TGTGCCAGCAGCTCGCCTTTGGGAGAGGCGGGAGATACGCAGTATTTT.